One sample yielded the 31 T cell receptor beta chains listed below, sequenced in a study of OX40 agonist ivuxolimab in advanced cancers. Only in-frame clones appear in the TCRdb table, and some are missing; sequencing was by immunoSEQ multiplex PCR. Of about 42,000 clones listed, around nine tenths were seen once; the top ten hold around an eighth. The source was CD4+ or CD8+ T cells sorted from blood, collected in a trial of the OX40 agonist ivuxolimab. These receptors were obtained from an adult with an advanced solid tumor such as melanoma, head and neck, liver or kidney cancer.

The genes are TRBV6-5 and TRBJ1-2; the match to TRBD1 covers 8 bases. Trimming cost V 8 bases and J 1 base; bases outside gene matches: 9. This CDR3 is 15 amino acids long. The germline CDR1 and CDR2 sequences are MNHEY and SVGAGI. The CDR3 sequence: CASRGQAVYNYGYTF. Here the CDR3 DNA reads TGTGCCAGCCGGGGACAGGCCGTCTATAACTATGGCTACACCTTC.

This clone was seen just once. This chain connects TRBV30 to TRBJ2-7, with TRBD1 matching over 11 bases. Trimming at V came to 5 bases and at J to 3 bases, leaving 6 bases not matched to a gene. Per the germline V gene, CDR1 is GTSNPN and CDR2 is SVGIG (reference sequence). The CDR3 covers 14 residues. CDR3 amino acids: CAWGSGQGGYEQYF. CDR3 nucleotides: TGTGCCTGGGGGTCGGGACAGGGGGGCTACGAGCAGTACTTC.

The rearrangement links TRBV7-5 to TRBJ2-1; the table's D call TRBD2 went unverified against the DNA. TRBV7-5 is a pseudogene locus. The CDR3 runs to 11 residues. The CDR3 region is CASSSSEGQFF. The DNA of the CDR3 is TGTGCCAGCAGCTCCTCAGAGGGGCAGTTCTTC.

The chain employs TRBV4-3 and TRBJ2-3; 9 bases fit TRBD2. CDR3 size: 16 residues. Germline V gene lookup returns CDR1 LGHNA and CDR2 YSLEER. J gave up 6 bases and V 0 bases, and 7 bases lay outside the gene matches. CDR3 bases: TGCGCCAGCAGCCAAGATCGCACTAGCGGGCTGGATACGCAGTATTTT. This gives the protein CASSQDRTSGLDTQYF.

This chain uses TRBV5-1 with TRBJ2-3, with a weak D call TRBD2 (6 bases). This CDR3 has 15 amino acids. Trimming cost V 0 bases and J 3 bases, with 11 bases left between them. Germline CDR1 is SGHRS and CDR2 is YFSETQ. As DNA, the CDR3 is TGCGCCAGCAGCTTGGTGCGGGGTAAAACAGATACGCAGTATTTT. This translates into CASSLVRGKTDTQYF.

The rearrangement uses TRBV5-1 and TRBJ2-1; TRBD2 aligns across 8 bases. The germline gives CDR1 SGHRS, CDR2 YFSETQ. V shed 1 base and J 0 bases; nucleotides not matched to a gene: 3. The CDR3 is 16 residues long. The CDR3 sequence: CASSLTSGYSYNEQFF. CDR3 nucleotides: TGCGCCAGCAGCTTGACTAGCGGATACTCCTACAATGAGCAGTTCTTC.

The rearrangement joins TRBV4-2 to TRBJ2-1, with 7 bases matching TRBD1. J lost 5 bases, V lost 2 bases, and 3 bases had no gene match. The CDR3 length is 14 residues. CDR1 is LGHNA and CDR2 is YNFKEQ in the germline V gene. The CDR3: CASSQPGQNNEQFF. DNA for the CDR3: TGTGCCAGCAGCCAACCGGGACAGAACAATGAGCAGTTCTTC.

Remarks on this clone: Other DNA sequences from this sample encode an identical CDR3 as well. The chain combines TRBV4-1 with TRBJ1-1; possible D gene TRBD1, 5 bases. Trimming shortened V by 0 bases and J by 4 bases, and 9 bases separated the two germline ends. The CDR3 length is 14 residues. The V gene's germline CDR1 is MGHRA and CDR2 YSYEKL. The CDR3 sequence is CASSQDRGGTEAFF. The CDR3 DNA reads TGCGCCAGCAGCCAAGATCGGGGGGGCACTGAAGCTTTCTTT.

This sequence joins TRBV18 and TRBJ2-3; no clear D gene. Germline CDR1 KGHSH, CDR2 LQKENI. The V and J ends lost 0 bases and 4 bases respectively, with 14 bases between them. This CDR3 has 16 residues. CDR3 DNA sequence: TGTGCCAGCTCACCACCGTTAGCCCGGGTCGCAGATACGCAGTATTTT. Protein sequence: CASSPPLARVADTQYF.

The CDR3 loop is CASSEWEASDRGSEQYF. The DNA for the CDR3 is TGTGCCAGCAGTGAATGGGAGGCGTCGGACAGGGGGAGTGAGCAGTACTTC. This chain joins TRBV6-1 and TRBJ2-7; TRBD1 agrees at 10 bases. Per germline, CDR1 MNHNS and CDR2 SASEGT. With V trimmed by 2 bases and J by 7 bases, 14 bases remained unmatched. The CDR3 is made up of 17 amino acids.

This clone was detected only once. The chain combines TRBV4-3 with TRBJ2-7; 10 bases are a match to TRBD2. The CDR3 extends over 15 amino acids. Germline V CDR1 and CDR2: LGHNA, YSLEER. The V segment lost 1 base and the J segment 1 base; nucleotides outside the gene matches: 1. As DNA, the CDR3 is TGCGCCAGCAGCCAAGCTAGCGGGGGTTCCTACGAGCAGTACTTC. It is translated as CASSQASGGSYEQYF.

To note about this clone: The final CDR3 position lacks the conserved phenylalanine or tryptophan, pointing to a likely read error. No DNA is shown, since the ends of the CDR3 on it are uncertain; the CDR3 is the one TCRdb lists. The CDR3 spells CAILRAGAS. The rearrangement uses TRBV6-1 and TRBJ2-2; TRBD2, the D gene given by the table, was not confirmed from the DNA. Germline V CDR1 and CDR2: MNHNS, SASEGT. Both ends counted, the CDR3 spans 9 residues.

The genes are TRBV7-8 and TRBJ1-1, with D uncertain. CDR3 length: 12 amino acids. The germline V and J ends were trimmed by 5 bases and 6 bases, with 10 bases remaining between them. Germline V lookup: CDR1 SGHVS, CDR2 FQNEAQ. In DNA, the CDR3 is TGTGCCAGCAGCCTCGATCCGGCTGAAGCTTTCTTT. Its translation: CASSLDPAEAFF.

This clone was counted once. It is unclear where the CDR3 begins or ends on the DNA, so no DNA is shown, and the CDR3 is as TCRdb lists it. The chain joins TRBV2 to TRBJ2-2. The CDR3 is 12 amino acids in total, end residues counted. Germline CDR1 reads SNHLY; CDR2 reads FYNNEI. The CDR3 loop reads CASSFGAGELFF.

Only one count was recorded for this clone. The chain recombines TRBV19 with TRBJ1-1; D uncertain. Germline CDR1 and CDR2: LNHDA and SQIVND (reference sequence). The V end was cut by 7 bases, the J end by 1 base, with 22 bases between. This CDR3 comprises 17 residues. The CDR3, as DNA: TGTGCCAGTACCCCGATCCGTTGGTCTGGGAAGAACACTGAAGCTTTCTTT. It encodes CASTPIRWSGKNTEAFF.

This rearrangement joins TRBV11-2 to TRBJ2-1; tentatively, D is TRBD2 (7 bases). The CDR3 is 15 amino acids. CDR1 and CDR2 (germline): SGHAT, FQNNGV. Trimming removed 0 bases from V and 6 bases from J, with 12 bases in between. CDR3 loop: CASSLDLAGANEQFF. The CDR3 region has the DNA TGTGCCAGCAGCTTAGATCTGGCGGGGGCCAATGAGCAGTTCTTC.

The chain recombines TRBV7-8 with TRBJ2-7; D unclear. Germline V gives CDR1 SGHVS, CDR2 FQNEAQ. The germline V and J ends were trimmed by 1 base and 2 bases, with 6 bases remaining between them. The CDR3 has 13 amino acids. CDR3 loop: CASSLDWTYEQYF. The CDR3 DNA is TGTGCCAGCAGCTTAGATTGGACCTACGAGCAGTACTTC.

The chain employs TRBV2 and TRBJ2-2; D call uncertain. Deletions cut 7 bases from V and 5 bases from J, with 11 bases between. The germline gives CDR1 SNHLY, CDR2 FYNNEI. CDR3 size: 13 residues. As DNA, the CDR3 is TGTGCCAGCATTCTCAGCCCAACCGGGGAGCTGTTTTTT. Protein product: CASILSPTGELFF.

The V gene is TRBV7-6, the J gene TRBJ2-1; perhaps TRBD2 as D (6 bases). CDR1 SGHVS and CDR2 FNYEAQ come from the germline V gene. The V end lost 4 bases, the J end lost 1 base, and 14 bases lay between the germline ends. The length of the CDR3 is 16 residues. The CDR3 sequence is CASSSSPGGSYNEQFF. The CDR3 DNA reads TGTGCCAGCAGCTCGTCTCCTGGGGGGTCCTACAATGAGCAGTTCTTC.

This clone came up a few times. The J gene is TRBJ1-5, the V gene TRBV29-1; 12 nucleotides line up with TRBD1. V shed 8 bases, J shed 5 bases, and the junction held 10 bases outside the gene matches. The CDR3 runs 15 residues. Per germline, CDR1 SQVTM and CDR2 ANQGSEA. The CDR3 nucleotides read TGCAGCACAAGCATGGGGACAGGGGGCGATCAGCCCCAGCATTTT. It specifies CSTSMGTGGDQPQHF.

The V call is TRBV9, the J call TRBJ2-1; D unclear. The CDR3 spans 13 residues. Looked up from germline, CDR1 is SGDLS and CDR2 is YYNGEE. The ends were cut back, 0 bases at V and 5 bases at J, with 6 bases in the middle. The CDR3 DNA follows: TGTGCCAGCAGCGTAGGATTTAACAATGAGCAGTTCTTC. This codes for CASSVGFNNEQFF.

This chain joins TRBV13 and TRBJ2-5; 11 nucleotides line up with TRBD2. V shed 6 bases and J 6 bases; nucleotides not matched to a gene: 6. Germline values: CDR1 PRHDT, CDR2 FYEKMQ (reference sequence). The CDR3 length is 14 residues. The CDR3 reads CASSSPSGRQTQYF. CDR3 DNA sequence: TGTGCCAGCAGTTCTCCTAGCGGGAGGCAGACCCAGTACTTC.

Of note for this clone: A much more abundant neighbour one base away suggests this may be a read error. At the DNA level, this CDR3 is encoded by other sequences in the same sample as well. The rearrangement joins TRBV5-1 to TRBJ2-7, with D unclear. Germline assignment: CDR1 SGHRS and CDR2 YFSETQ. The CDR3 is 16 amino acids. Trimming left V 5 bases short and J 3 bases short, with 21 bases between. The CDR3 sequence: CASSYPLGQNRYEQYF. CDR3 DNA: TGCGCCAGCAGTTATCCCCTTGGGCAGAATCGCTACGAGCAGTACTTC.

The DNA of the CDR3 is TGTGCCAGCAGCTCCCCGGGAACTAATGAAAAACTGTTTTTT. It codes for CASSSPGTNEKLFF. The chain uses TRBV5-4 and TRBJ1-4; no clear D. The V end was cut by 3 bases, the J end by 1 base, with 7 bases between. This CDR3 spans 14 amino acids. Per germline, CDR1 SGHNT and CDR2 YYREEE (reference sequence).

CDR3 in amino acids: CASSPGGIDTQYF. The CDR3 region has the DNA TGCGCCAGCAGCCCAGGGGGCATTGATACGCAGTATTTT. The chain carries TRBV4-3 and TRBJ2-3, with TRBD1 matching 8 bases. Germline CDR1 is LGHNA and CDR2 is YSLEER. V was clipped by 4 bases and J by 6 bases; unmatched bases: 3. CDR3 length: 13 amino acids.

J is TRBJ2-3 and V is TRBV10-3; TRBD1 agrees at 7 bases. The ends lost 6 bases at V and 0 bases at J; junction bases unmatched: 18. The CDR3 runs 19 residues. The germline V gene has CDR1 ENHRY and CDR2 SYGVKD. CDR3 residues: CAIRGTQRSPGQSTDTQYF. The CDR3 nucleotides read TGTGCCATCAGGGGTACTCAAAGAAGTCCGGGACAGAGCACAGATACGCAGTATTTT.

The V call is TRBV25-1, the J call TRBJ2-1; 7 positions match TRBD2. The germline V gene has CDR1 MGHDK and CDR2 SYGVNS. V shed 6 bases, J shed 10 bases, and the junction held 3 bases outside the gene matches. The CDR3 runs to 11 residues. CDR3 coding DNA: TGTGCCAGCAGGGAAGCGGGGGAGCAGTTCTTC. Translated, it gives CASREAGEQFF.

The rearrangement links TRBV6-5 to TRBJ2-1; 10 positions match TRBD2. This CDR3 is built from 14 residues. CDR1 is MNHEY, CDR2 SVGAGI, per germline. V trimming: 10 bases; J trimming: 0 bases; junction bases outside the gene matches: 3. The DNA for the CDR3 is TGTGCCACCCGACTAGCGGGCTCCTACAATGAGCAGTTCTTC. The encoded protein is CATRLAGSYNEQFF.

The chain carries TRBV7-9 and TRBJ2-1, with D uncertain. The CDR3 spans 10 residues. Germline V gene lookup returns CDR1 SEHNR and CDR2 FQNEAQ (reference sequence). V shed 5 bases and J shed 6 bases, with 2 bases lying between them. This CDR3 reads CASSRNEQFF. CDR3 nucleotides: TGTGCCAGCAGCCGCAATGAGCAGTTCTTC.

The chain uses TRBV2 and TRBJ2-1, with 8 bases aligning to TRBD2. Looked up from germline, CDR1 is SNHLY and CDR2 is FYNNEI. J was trimmed by 6 bases and V by 4 bases; bases with no gene match: 5. This CDR3 has 14 residues. The CDR3 protein is CASSALAGINEQFF. DNA for the CDR3: TGTGCCAGCAGTGCTTTAGCGGGAATCAATGAGCAGTTCTTC.

Only one count was recorded for this clone. The rearrangement uses TRBV27 and TRBJ2-2; a possible D gene is TRBD2 (6 bases). The CDR3 sequence is 15 residues long. With 2 bases removed from V and 0 bases from J, the gap between germline ends came to 7 bases. Germline V gives CDR1 MNHEY, CDR2 SMNVEV (reference sequence). Here the CDR3 reads CASSLGGPNTGELFF. The CDR3 bases are TGTGCCAGCAGTTTAGGAGGGCCGAACACCGGGGAGCTGTTTTTT.